The sequence of this T cell receptor beta chain was determined in a study of technical replicates of blood from several donors. V lost 3 bases to trimming and J lost 4 bases, with 7 bases between them. Germline-derived CDR1 and CDR2 are MNHEY and SVGAGI. The CDR3 loop spans 13 amino acids. The table came from immunoSEQ multiplex PCR; TCRdb's copy has only in-frame clones and leaves some out. Of around 80,000 clones listed, 85% to 95% are singletons. The origin of this receptor is a human donor in good health. The chain links TRBV6-5 to TRBJ1-3; no firm D call. What was sequenced was T cells isolated from PBMCs. The CDR3 region is CASSYIRGNTIYF. The CDR3 DNA follows: TGTGCCAGCAGTTATATCAGGGGAAACACCATATATTTT.